The rows below give T cell receptor beta chains drawn from one sample of a study of blood T cell repertoires in COVID-19. This table comes from immunoSEQ multiplex PCR, and its TCRdb copy is limited to in-frame clones, with some not included. Of about 26,000 clones listed, around 93% are singletons. The source material was peripheral blood. These receptors all stem from a human donor in a cohort sampled during active COVID-19. Each CDR3 is given with its conserved first and last residue. Fields, in order: CDR3 length, D gene, J gene, V gene, clone size, CDR3 protein, CDR3 DNA. The D gene is left open where the match is weak. Size tells how often a clone was seen (once, few, many) or the class of an expanded clone, and some rows leave it out.

12 | TRBD2 | TRBJ2-5 | TRBV27 | - | CASWTSLETQYF | TGTGCCAGCTGGACTAGCCTAGAGACCCAGTACTTC
15 | - | TRBJ2-4 | TRBV11-2 | - | CASSLGTGPKNIQYF | TGTGCCAGCAGCTTAGGAACAGGGCCCAAAAACATTCAGTACTTC
16 | - | TRBJ1-6 | TRBV6-6 | once | CASRLRFGSYNSPLHF | TGTGCCAGCAGACTCAGGTTCGGCTCCTATAATTCACCCCTCCACTTT
13 | - | TRBJ2-7 | TRBV19 | - | CASSGDTIYEQYF | TGTGCCAGTAGTGGGGACACCATCTACGAGCAGTACTTC
16 | TRBD1 | TRBJ1-3 | TRBV5-4 | once | CASSTGTGGTGNTIYF | TGTGCCAGCAGCACCGGGACAGGGGGTACTGGAAACACCATATATTTT
15 | TRBD1 | TRBJ1-1 | TRBV18 | - | CASSSTGVSGTEAFF | TGTGCCAGCTCATCGACAGGGGTATCTGGCACTGAAGCTTTCTTT
14 | - | TRBJ1-5 | TRBV6-5 | - | CASSRGPSNQPQHF | TGTGCCAGCAGTAGAGGGCCAAGCAATCAGCCCCAGCATTTT
14 | - | TRBJ1-4 | TRBV9 | - | CASSRQASNEKLFF | TGTGCCAGCAGCAGACAGGCCTCTAATGAAAAACTGTTTTTT
16 | - | TRBJ2-2 | TRBV5-1 | - | CASSSPEALNPGELFF | TGCGCCAGCAGCTCCCCGGAGGCATTGAACCCCGGGGAGCTGTTTTTT
15 | TRBD2 | TRBJ2-5 | TRBV2 | - | CASSVSGGGVETQYF | TGTGCCAGCAGTGTTAGCGGGGGGGGAGTAGAGACCCAGTACTTC
17 | - | TRBJ2-2 | TRBV24-1 | once | CATSDPGARENTGELFF | TGTGCCACCAGTGATCCAGGGGCAAGGGAGAACACCGGGGAGCTGTTTTTT
17 | TRBD2 | TRBJ2-1 | TRBV10-3 | - | CAIRGTSGGPPYNEQFF | TGTGCCATCAGGGGGACTAGCGGGGGGCCTCCCTACAATGAGCAGTTCTTC
16 | - | TRBJ1-4 | TRBV5-1 | - | CASSGGGAGRNEKLFF | TGCGCCAGCAGCGGGGGAGGGGCTGGTCGTAATGAAAAACTGTTTTTT
15 | - | TRBJ1-6 | TRBV28 | - | CASRLSIGPNSPLHF | TGTGCCAGCAGACTGAGTATTGGGCCAAATTCACCCCTCCACTTT
11 | - | TRBJ1-2 | TRBV29-1 | - | CSVVQGYGYTF | TGCAGCGTTGTACAGGGCTATGGCTACACCTTC
14 | TRBD1 | TRBJ1-4 | TRBV27 | - | CASSLGTGGGKLFF | TGTGCCAGCAGTTTAGGGACAGGGGGTGGAAAACTGTTTTTT
13 | TRBD2 | TRBJ2-5 | TRBV6-6 | - | CASRRGVQETQYF | TGTGCCAGCAGACGGGGGGTCCAAGAGACCCAGTACTTC
16 | TRBD2 | TRBJ2-5 | TRBV5-6 | - | CASSPTSGGLQETQYF | TGTGCCAGCAGCCCTACTAGCGGGGGGCTCCAAGAGACCCAGTACTTC
16 | - | TRBJ2-3 | TRBV24-1 | - | CATSDLQGTSTDTQYF | TGTGCCACCAGTGATTTGCAGGGGACAAGCACAGATACGCAGTATTTT
17 | TRBD1 | TRBJ1-4 | TRBV11-2 | - | CASSLDRWQGAGEKLFF | TGTGCCAGCAGCTTAGATCGCTGGCAGGGGGCGGGTGAAAAACTGTTTTTT
13 | TRBD2 | TRBJ2-5 | TRBV12-3/TRBV12-4 | - | CAKAAGTGETQYF | TGCGCAAAAGCAGCGGGGACGGGAGAGACCCAGTACTTC
15 | - | TRBJ2-1 | TRBV18 | - | CASSPGQTVLNEQFF | TGTGCCAGCTCACCGGGACAAACCGTTCTCAATGAGCAGTTCTTC
13 | - | TRBJ2-5 | TRBV19 | - | CASSTSRQETQYF | TGTGCCAGTAGTACCTCCCGTCAGGAGACCCAGTACTTC
13 | - | TRBJ1-1 | TRBV19 | - | CASHDTPNTEAFF | TGTGCCAGTCATGACACCCCGAACACTGAAGCTTTCTTT
16 | TRBD1 | TRBJ1-1 | TRBV18 | - | CASSLNRGTLNTEAFF | TGTGCCAGCTCCCTCAACAGGGGAACCCTGAACACTGAAGCTTTCTTT
13 | - | TRBJ1-4 | TRBV6-6 | - | CASRAGVYEKLFF | TGTGCCAGCAGGGCAGGGGTTTATGAAAAACTGTTTTTT
14 | - | TRBJ1-1 | TRBV6-5 | - | CASSYTGRDTEAFF | TGTGCCAGCAGTTACACAGGGAGGGACACTGAAGCTTTCTTT
14 | - | TRBJ2-7 | TRBV5-1 | - | CASSLDDNPYEQYF | TGCGCCAGCAGCTTGGATGACAACCCCTACGAGCAGTACTTC
14 | - | TRBJ2-2 | TRBV29-1 | - | CSVARQVIDGELFF | TGCAGCGTTGCTCGCCAGGTGATTGACGGGGAGCTGTTTTTT
16 | - | TRBJ1-2 | TRBV5-6 | - | CASSLASAGVNYGYTF | TGTGCCAGCAGCTTGGCCAGCGCAGGGGTGAACTATGGCTACACCTTC